This entry concerns a single T cell receptor beta chain. Its specificity is not known. Cryopreserved PBMCs provided around 1.9 micrograms of genomic DNA for the TCR beta libraries. The CDR3 totals 14 residues. The V and J ends lost 0 bases and 9 bases respectively, with 12 bases between them. The germline V gene has CDR1 MNHNS and CDR2 SASEGT. Clones were sequenced by immunoSEQ multiplex PCR, and TCRdb holds only the in-frame ones, with some missing. The sample holds 330,000 or so clones; approximately 67% are singletons and the top ten take under 8%. This record comes from a study of cytotoxic CD8 clonotypes in ibrutinib-treated CLL. General study findings and limits: The clonality went up when patients responded to ibrutinib and dropped back toward baseline at progression.

The starting material was PBMCs, obtained after 36 months of ibrutinib treatment. The sequence was obtained from a human donor with chronic lymphocytic leukemia. V gene TRBV6-1 combines with J gene TRBJ2-1; possible D gene TRBD2, 6 bases. In nucleotides, the CDR3 is TGTGCCAGCAGTGAAGCGGGACGGGGAGGTGAGCAGTTCTTC. Its protein product is CASSEAGRGGEQFF.